Below are 29 T cell receptor beta chains sequenced from a single sample in a study of cytomegalovirus exposure and HLA in healthy donors. Primers included in the PCR were 60 Vbeta and 13 Jbeta primers. TCRdb's table, derived via immunoSEQ multiplex PCR, lists solely in-frame clones and lacks some. The sample has about 120,000 clones, over 60% seen once. The sample comprised PBMCs. The receptors come from a woman between 40 and 50 years old in good health and CMV-seropositive.

In this sample, this clone turned up a few times. This rearrangement joins TRBV6-5 to TRBJ1-5; D unclear. V was pared by 0 bases and J by 9 bases, with 12 bases between. This CDR3 comprises 14 residues. The germline CDR1 and CDR2 sequences are MNHEY and SVGAGI. CDR3 sequence (DNA): TGTGCCAGCAGTTACTCGAGGAATTCGCGGCCCCAGCATTTT. Translated: CASSYSRNSRPQHF.

The chain joins TRBV6-5 to TRBJ2-7; TRBD1 matches at 8 bases. This CDR3 has 12 amino acids. After removal of 5 bases from V and 12 bases from J, the junction contained 9 bases not matched to a gene. CDR1 is MNHEY and CDR2 is SVGAGI in the germline V gene. DNA of the CDR3: TGTGCCAGCAGTAAACAGGGGGGTCTAATGTACTTC. Protein: CASSKQGGLMYF.

This clone was counted a few times. The V and J genes are TRBV6-6 and TRBJ1-2; D is ambiguous. This CDR3 has 14 amino acids. From germline, CDR1 is MNHNY and CDR2 SVGAGI (reference sequence). V lost 6 bases, J lost 0 bases, and 11 bases lay in between. DNA of the CDR3: TGTGCCAGCAGCCCCCGACGGGCTAACTATGGCTACACCTTC. Translation: CASSPRRANYGYTF.

The chain carries TRBV2 and TRBJ1-2; 9 nucleotides align to TRBD1. V lost 1 base, J lost 8 bases, and 8 bases stayed unmatched. The CDR3 extends over 15 amino acids. Germline V gives CDR1 SNHLY, CDR2 FYNNEI. CDR3 loop: CASSEVTGGAEGYTF. CDR3 bases: TGTGCCAGCAGTGAAGTCACAGGGGGCGCAGAGGGCTACACCTTC. Using reference TRBV2 and TRBJ1-2 for the parts outside the CDR3, the full variable domain is EPEVTQTPSHQVTQMGQEVILRCVPISNHLYFYWYRQILGQKVEFLVSFYNNEISEKSEIFDDQFSVERPDGSNFTLKIRSTKLEDSAMYFCASSEVTGGAEGYTFGSGTRLTVV.

This chain joins TRBV14 and TRBJ2-1; 14 bases match TRBD2. The CDR3 length is 17 residues. V lost 10 bases, J lost 7 bases, and 15 bases stayed unmatched. The germline V gene has CDR1 SGHDN and CDR2 FVKESK. The CDR3 region is CATIPGLAGVQVNEQFF. CDR3 sequence (DNA): TGTGCCACCATACCGGGACTAGCGGGAGTTCAAGTAAATGAGCAGTTCTTC.

The chain carries TRBV5-1 and TRBJ2-7, with 10 bases identical to TRBD2. Unmatched junction bases numbered 9, after V lost 3 bases and J lost 3 bases. CDR3 length: 16 residues. In germline, CDR1 is SGHRS, CDR2 YFSETQ. The CDR3 reads CASSSLGLAGDYEQYF. The CDR3 nucleotides read TGCGCCAGCAGCTCCCTCGGCCTAGCGGGGGACTACGAGCAGTACTTC.

The chain links TRBV29-1 to TRBJ1-4, with D unresolved. Germline V gene lookup returns CDR1 SQVTM and CDR2 ANQGSEA. CDR3 length: 13 residues. Trimming removed 7 bases from V and 6 bases from J, with 15 bases in between. The CDR3 region has the DNA TGCAGCGCCGAGGCGAATTACGATGAAAAACTGTTTTTT. Translation: CSAEANYDEKLFF.

This sequence joins TRBV5-6 and TRBJ2-4; possibly TRBD2 for D (6 bases). The V gene lost 0 bases and the J gene lost 1 base, with 11 bases spanning the gap. This CDR3 has 16 amino acids. Per the germline V gene, CDR1 is SGHDT and CDR2 is YYEEEE. In DNA form, the CDR3 reads TGTGCCAGCAGCTTGGGTGGCGGGGTGGCCAAAAACATTCAGTACTTC. Protein sequence: CASSLGGGVAKNIQYF.

This clone has only one observation. The DNA for the CDR3 is TGTGCCAGCAGCGTAGCGGGGAAGTCCTACAATGAGCAGTTCTTC. This encodes CASSVAGKSYNEQFF. V and J are TRBV9 and TRBJ2-1; maybe TRBD2 (5 bases). Trimming shortened V by 0 bases and J by 1 base, and 8 bases separated the two germline ends. The CDR3 is made up of 15 amino acids. CDR1 is SGDLS, CDR2 YYNGEE, per germline.

The rearrangement uses TRBV19 and TRBJ1-2, with 9 bases lining up with TRBD1. V was pared by 7 bases and J by 4 bases, with 13 bases of the junction left unmatched. CDR1 is LNHDA, CDR2 SQIVND, per germline (reference sequence). The CDR3 is made up of 16 amino acids. This chain's CDR3 is CASTSNSGTGPYGYTF. The CDR3 DNA sequence: TGTGCCAGTACCTCAAATTCCGGGACAGGGCCCTATGGCTACACCTTC.

This clone occurred a few times. The chain recombines TRBV6-6 with TRBJ1-4; TRBD1 aligns across 8 bases. V was clipped by 2 bases and J by 2 bases; unmatched bases: 4. CDR3 length equals 16 residues. In germline, CDR1 is MNHNY, CDR2 SVGAGI (reference sequence). The CDR3 region is CASSYPDRGTNEKLFF. As DNA, the CDR3 is TGTGCCAGCAGTTACCCCGACAGGGGCACTAATGAAAAACTGTTTTTT.

The chain employs TRBV5-1 and TRBJ2-3; perhaps TRBD1 as D (6 bases). The CDR3 has 15 amino acids. V shed 0 bases and J shed 1 base, with 9 bases lying between them. Germline-derived CDR1 and CDR2 are SGHRS and YFSETQ. The CDR3: CASSLVGGGTDTQYF. The CDR3 DNA is TGCGCCAGCAGCTTGGTAGGGGGAGGCACAGATACGCAGTATTTT.

About this clone: This sample includes further DNA sequences coding for the same CDR3. The chain is built from TRBV27 and TRBJ2-1, with unresolved D. The CDR3 consists of 11 residues. The germline gives CDR1 MNHEY, CDR2 SMNVEV (reference sequence). With 7 bases removed from V and 7 bases from J, the gap between germline ends came to 8 bases. The CDR3 DNA reads as TGTGCCAGCACTTCCGGGAATGAGCAGTTCTTC. It translates to CASTSGNEQFF.

V and J are TRBV5-4 and TRBJ1-3; 7 nucleotides align to TRBD1. Germline V gives CDR1 SGHNT, CDR2 YYREEE (reference sequence). The CDR3 runs 16 residues. J gave up 0 bases and V 1 base, and 4 bases lay outside the gene matches. CDR3 coding DNA: TGTGCCAGCAGCTTGCAGGGGGTCCTCTCTGGAAACACCATATATTTT. Residues: CASSLQGVLSGNTIYF.

This chain joins TRBV2 and TRBJ2-1; 9 bases map to TRBD2. This CDR3 is built from 15 residues. Germline values: CDR1 SNHLY, CDR2 FYNNEI. Trimming cost V 4 bases and J 5 bases; bases outside gene matches: 6. In nucleotides, the CDR3 is TGTGCCAGCAGTGGTAGCGGGGGAGCGAACAATGAGCAGTTCTTC. It translates to CASSGSGGANNEQFF.

The V gene is TRBV9, the J gene TRBJ2-1; D gene ambiguous. V lost 0 bases, J lost 0 bases, and 7 bases lay in between. This CDR3 has 15 residues. CDR1 SGDLS and CDR2 YYNGEE come from the germline V gene. The CDR3 region is CASSVGANSYNEQFF. CDR3 DNA: TGTGCCAGCAGCGTAGGTGCTAACTCCTACAATGAGCAGTTCTTC.

The rearrangement joins TRBV7-9 to TRBJ1-4; D gene uncertain. The CDR3 consists of 14 residues. Trimming cost V 5 bases and J 4 bases, with 11 bases left between them. Germline lookup yields CDR1 SEHNR and CDR2 FQNEAQ (reference sequence). This CDR3 reads CASSPGGRNEKLFF. The CDR3 bases are TGTGCCAGCAGCCCAGGAGGTCGTAATGAAAAACTGTTTTTT.

This clone appeared a few times. The gene calls are TRBV15 and TRBJ2-3, with 8 positions matching TRBD1. The CDR3 loop spans 14 amino acids. J gave up 5 bases and V 5 bases, and 6 bases lay outside the gene matches. CDR1 is LNHNV and CDR2 is YYDKDF in the germline V gene (reference sequence). Here the CDR3 DNA reads TGTGCCACCAGCCGGACAGGGCGGGAAGATACGCAGTATTTT. Protein: CATSRTGREDTQYF.

The chain employs TRBV18 and TRBJ2-1; 7 bases agree with TRBD2. This CDR3 is 16 amino acids long. Trimming cost V 0 bases and J 0 bases; bases outside gene matches: 2. Germline V gene sequence: CDR1 KGHSH, CDR2 LQKENI. This chain's CDR3 is CASSPPGRASYNEQFF. The CDR3 DNA follows: TGTGCCAGCTCACCACCGGGGAGGGCCTCCTACAATGAGCAGTTCTTC.

In this sample, this clone turned up a few times. This rearrangement joins TRBV4-1 to TRBJ2-5, with a weak D call TRBD2 (5 bases). V was pared by 0 bases and J by 1 base, with 18 bases between. There are 18 residues in the CDR3. The germline V gene has CDR1 MGHRA and CDR2 YSYEKL. The CDR3 region is CASSQESGGEGLQETQYF. DNA for the CDR3: TGCGCCAGCAGCCAAGAGAGCGGCGGAGAGGGCCTCCAAGAGACCCAGTACTTC.

This chain connects TRBV7-6 to TRBJ2-7; 7 positions agree with TRBD1. Germline CDR1 is SGHVS and CDR2 is FNYEAQ. The CDR3 is made up of 13 amino acids. Germline trimming cut 9 bases from V and 6 bases from J; bases unmatched to any gene: 11. CDR3 protein: CARQTGKYGEQYF. For the CDR3, the DNA is TGTGCCAGACAGACAGGGAAGTATGGCGAGCAGTACTTC. The whole variable domain, remainder taken from reference TRBV7-6 and TRBJ2-7, is GAGVSQSPRYKVTKRGQDVALRCDPISGHVSLYWYRQALGQGPEFLTYFNYEAQQDKSGLPNDRFSAERPEGSISTLTIQRTEQRDSAMYRCARQTGKYGEQYFGPGTRLTVT.

This clone was counted a few times. The gene calls are TRBV10-1 and TRBJ2-6; D is perhaps TRBD1 (5 bases). This CDR3 is built from 15 residues. CDR1 is WNHNN and CDR2 is SYGVQD in the germline V gene (reference sequence). Trimming left V 4 bases short and J 0 bases short, with 7 bases between. The CDR3 reads CASSADSSGANVLTF. CDR3 nucleotides: TGCGCCAGCAGTGCCGACAGCTCTGGGGCCAACGTCCTGACTTTC.

The CDR3 sequence is CASSTRRTGEIPNTEAFF. DNA of the CDR3: TGTGCCAGCAGCACCCGACGGACAGGGGAAATCCCGAACACTGAAGCTTTCTTT. This chain uses TRBV13 with TRBJ1-1, with TRBD1 identical over 9 bases. The CDR3 has 18 amino acids. V trimming: 5 bases; J trimming: 1 base; junction bases outside the gene matches: 14. Germline V lookup: CDR1 PRHDT, CDR2 FYEKMQ (reference sequence).

This sequence joins TRBV28 and TRBJ1-5, with D perhaps TRBD1 (5 bases). CDR1 MDHEN and CDR2 SYDVKM come from the germline V gene. V was shortened by 8 bases and J by 13 bases, with 18 bases between the two germline ends. The CDR3 runs 12 residues. The CDR3 region is CASGGGTTEQHF. DNA of the CDR3: TGTGCCAGCGGGGGGGGTACGACAGAACAGCATTTT.

Only a few counts were recorded for this clone. The rearrangement links TRBV11-3 to TRBJ1-1; D remains ambiguous. The CDR3 spans 14 residues. The V gene lost 2 bases and the J gene lost 1 base, with 8 bases spanning the gap. Per the germline V gene, CDR1 is SGHNT and CDR2 is YENEEA. This chain's CDR3 is CASSLRRGNTEAFF. CDR3 in DNA: TGTGCCAGCAGCTTAAGAAGAGGGAACACTGAAGCTTTCTTT.

J is TRBJ1-1 and V is TRBV7-9; D is possibly TRBD1 (6 bases). V shed 4 bases and J shed 5 bases, with 17 bases lying between them. The CDR3 spans 15 residues. Germline V gene lookup returns CDR1 SEHNR and CDR2 FQNEAQ (reference sequence). CDR3 residues: CASSSPTQGRTEAFF. CDR3 nucleotides: TGTGCCAGCAGCTCGCCCACACAGGGAAGGACTGAAGCTTTCTTT.

The CDR3 DNA reads TGCGCCAGCAGCTTGGTCGCCGGGGGGCGGAATAATGAAAAACTGTTTTTT. Its translation is CASSLVAGGRNNEKLFF. This rearrangement joins TRBV5-1 to TRBJ1-4, with D maybe TRBD1 (6 bases). The length of the CDR3 is 17 residues. Germline V gene sequence: CDR1 SGHRS, CDR2 YFSETQ. V lost 0 bases and J 4 bases, leaving 16 bases between the germline ends.

This clone was seen a few times. This chain uses TRBV4-2 with TRBJ2-2, with D maybe TRBD1 (6 bases). The CDR3 totals 14 residues. Trimming took off 3 bases at V and 4 bases at J, with 9 bases between the two ends. CDR1 and CDR2 from the germline V gene are LGHNA and YNFKEQ. CDR3: CASSQVTGTGELFF. DNA of the CDR3: TGTGCCAGCAGCCAGGTGACAGGCACCGGGGAGCTGTTTTTT.

The genes are TRBV28 and TRBJ1-1; TRBD1 matches at 8 bases. Unmatched junction bases numbered 5, after V lost 6 bases and J lost 5 bases. The length of the CDR3 is 13 residues. The V gene's germline CDR1 is MDHEN and CDR2 SYDVKM. CDR3 in amino acids: CASRTGGGTEAFF. CDR3 nucleotide sequence: TGTGCCAGCAGAACAGGGGGAGGTACTGAAGCTTTCTTT.